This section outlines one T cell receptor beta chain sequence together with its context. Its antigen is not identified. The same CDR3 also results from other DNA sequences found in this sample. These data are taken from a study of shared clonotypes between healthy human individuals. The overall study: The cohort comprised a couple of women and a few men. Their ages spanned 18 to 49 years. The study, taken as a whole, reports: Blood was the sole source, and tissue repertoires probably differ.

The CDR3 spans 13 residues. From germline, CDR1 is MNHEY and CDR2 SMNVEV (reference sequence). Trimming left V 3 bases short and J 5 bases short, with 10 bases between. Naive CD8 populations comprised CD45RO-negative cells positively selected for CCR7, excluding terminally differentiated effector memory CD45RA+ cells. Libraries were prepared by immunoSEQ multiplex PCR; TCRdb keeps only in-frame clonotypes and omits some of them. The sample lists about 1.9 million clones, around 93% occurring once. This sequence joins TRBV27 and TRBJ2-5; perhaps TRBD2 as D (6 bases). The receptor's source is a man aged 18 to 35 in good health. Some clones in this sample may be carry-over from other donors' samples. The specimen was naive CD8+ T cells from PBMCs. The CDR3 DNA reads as TGTGCCAGCAGTTTCGGGGGATTGGAGACCCAGTACTTC. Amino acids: CASSFGGLETQYF.